One sample yielded the 4 T cell receptor beta chains listed below, sequenced in a study of T-cell memory formation after mild COVID-19. MiXCR was run by TCRdb on the 5' RACE reads, yielding one entry per CDR3 protein. This sample has about 400,000 distinct CDR3 sequences, with around a quarter found just once. The sequencing input was PBMCs or a T cell subset sorted from them (not recorded which). Source of these receptors: an adult woman who had mild COVID-19 (a few samples of this study predate the infection). Cell type and time point are not known.

The V call is TRBV2, the J call TRBJ1-1; tentative D call: TRBD1 (6 bases). The CDR3 loop spans 14 amino acids. V was shortened by 8 bases and J by 0 bases, with 13 bases between the two germline ends. Germline CDR1 and CDR2: SNHLY and FYNNEI. DNA of the CDR3: TGTGCCAGCTTACGGGGACAAATGAACACTGAAGCTTTCTTT. The encoded protein is CASLRGQMNTEAFF.

There are a few counts of this clonotype. This chain links TRBV6-5 with TRBJ2-3; 7 bases are shared with TRBD1. CDR1 is MNHEY and CDR2 is SVGAGI in the germline V gene. With 8 bases clipped from V and 1 base from J, the junction kept 9 bases outside the gene matches. This CDR3 region has 15 residues. The CDR3 loop is CASGIAGGGTDTQYF. In DNA, the CDR3 is TGTGCCAGCGGCATAGCAGGGGGTGGCACAGATACGCAGTATTTT.

This clonotype appeared a few times. The CDR3 nucleotides are TGTGCCAGCAGCTTAGATGTAGGGGAGGGCTACGAGCAGTACTTC. Protein product: CASSLDVGEGYEQYF. The genes are TRBV7-2 and TRBJ2-7, with 7 bases that match TRBD2. Germline V gives CDR1 SGHTA, CDR2 FQGNSA. The CDR3 extends over 15 amino acids. The V segment lost 1 base and the J segment 3 bases; nucleotides outside the gene matches: 6. Supplemented by reference TRBV7-2 and TRBJ2-7, the full variable domain reads GAGVSQSPSNKVTEKGKDVELRCDPISGHTALYWYRQSLGQGLEFLIYFQGNSAPDKSGLPSDRFSAERTGGSVSTLTIQRTQQEDSAVYLCASSLDVGEGYEQYFGPGTRLTVT.

This clonotype has only a few counts. The V and J genes are TRBV2 and TRBJ2-3, with 8 bases identical to TRBD1. This CDR3 spans 15 amino acids. From germline, CDR1 is SNHLY and CDR2 FYNNEI. The ends lost 9 bases at V and 2 bases at J; junction bases unmatched: 10. This CDR3 is CASTSRDRYTDTQYF. CDR3 sequence (DNA): TGTGCCAGTACATCCCGGGACAGGTACACAGATACGCAGTATTTT.